This T cell receptor beta chain is drawn from a study of a mutant IDH1 vaccine in newly diagnosed glioma. Germline CDR1 reads DFQATT; CDR2 reads SNEGSKA (reference sequence). The CDR3 sequence is 11 residues long. V lost 5 bases, J lost 9 bases, and 11 bases lay in between. Data came from immunoSEQ multiplex PCR; TCRdb stores just in-frame clones and leaves some out. The top ten hold around 4.5% of the sample, which has roughly 44,000 clones, about four fifths seen once. This clone has just a few counts. Its antigen is currently unknown. Specified time point: week 35, safety follow-up. Doses consisted of 300 ug of mutant IDH1 20-mer peptide each, paired with topical imiquimod.

The source of this sequence is a woman aged 40 to 55 with glioma. Some clones in this sample may be carry-over from other donors' samples. The chain has TRBV20-1 and TRBJ1-5; no reliable D call. The input for sequencing was PBMCs, taken from a glioma patient whose treatment included an IDH1 peptide vaccine. The DNA of the CDR3 is TGCAGTGCTCGGGGAGTAGGGCCCCAGCATTTT. Amino acid sequence: CSARGVGPQHF.